The 2 T cell receptor beta chains below all came from one sample that was sequenced in a study of T-cell memory formation after mild COVID-19. Each CDR3 protein gets one entry after TCRdb re-called the 5' RACE reads with MiXCR. The table has around 470,000 distinct CDR3 sequences, around 20% seen once. The sequencing sample was made of PBMCs or a T cell subset sorted from them (not recorded which). The receptors come from an adult woman who had mild COVID-19 (a few samples of this study predate the infection). Cell type and time point are not known.

The V and J genes are TRBV25-1 and TRBJ1-2, with D unclear. CDR3 size: 12 residues. With 4 bases removed from V and 5 bases from J, the gap between germline ends came to 8 bases. Germline lookup yields CDR1 MGHDK and CDR2 SYGVNS. CDR3 nucleotides: TGTGCCAGCAGTGCTACAACGTATGGCTACACCTTC. This gives the protein CASSATTYGYTF.

This clonotype was found a few times. The V and J genes are TRBV4-3 and TRBJ1-2, with unresolved D. There are 15 residues in the CDR3. The V gene lost 0 bases and the J gene lost 9 bases, with 17 bases spanning the gap. Germline V gene lookup returns CDR1 LGHNA and CDR2 YSLEER. As DNA, the CDR3 is TGCGCCAGCAGCCAAGATTTGGGGTCCGGATCTAGCTACACCTTC. Protein product: CASSQDLGSGSSYTF.